The entry below describes one TCR beta chain. Its matching antigen is unknown. The record originates from a study of OX40 agonist ivuxolimab in advanced cancers. The study sampled blood at baseline, cycle 4 day 1, and cycle 7 day 1. Germline V gene lookup returns CDR1 KGHSH and CDR2 LQKENI. The CDR3 loop spans 14 amino acids. Trimming removed 2 bases at V and 4 bases at J, with 9 bases between. The protocol was immunoSEQ multiplex PCR, while the TCRdb copy is restricted to in-frame clones and leaves out a portion. Of almost 85,000 clones listed, approximately 89% were seen once; the top ten hold around 0.19%. Regarding the study as a whole: The 0.1-3.0 mg/kg partial responders had among the lowest clonal expansion. Researchers did not determine the expanded peripheral T cells' antigen specificity. Both blood CD4+ and CD8+ T cells showed clonal growth by week 6 at 0.1 to 3.0 mg/kg.

This sequence was found in an adult with an advanced solid tumor such as melanoma, head and neck, liver or kidney cancer. The chain uses TRBV18 and TRBJ1-5, with D unresolved. The input for sequencing was CD4+ or CD8+ T cells sorted from blood, taken in a trial of the OX40 agonist ivuxolimab. In nucleotides, the CDR3 is TGTGCCAGCTCACCAGATCAGCGGAATCAGCCCCAGCATTTT. This translates into CASSPDQRNQPQHF.